One and the same sample provided the 5 T cell receptor beta chains below, sequenced in a study of blood T cells in healthy people across ages. The second PCR ran roughly 6 to 12 cycles with a sample-barcoded 5' primer and J-beta primers. TCRdb reanalysed the 5' RACE reads using MiXCR and keeps one entry per CDR3 protein. The repertoire holds roughly 1,300,000 distinct CDR3 sequences, almost 60% seen once, with about 6.3% in the top ten. What was sequenced was blood. Every receptor here comes from a man aged 18 to 35 in good health.

The chain combines TRBV10-3 with TRBJ2-5; weak D call: TRBD1 (7 bases). The end of the DNA fits TRBJ2-7 better, so the J call may be wrong. Germline V gene data show CDR1 as ENHRY and CDR2 as SYGVKD. The CDR3 has 12 amino acids. DNA of the CDR3: TGTGCCATCAGCCCAGGGGGGAGCGAGCAGTACTTC. Translated: CAISPGGSEQYF.

This chain uses TRBV20-1 with TRBJ2-3; 11 nucleotides align to TRBD2. This CDR3 has 17 residues. Unmatched junction bases numbered 11, after V lost 6 bases and J lost 0 bases. CDR1 is DFQATT, CDR2 SNEGSKA, per germline (reference sequence). The CDR3 reads CSASPTSGTSSTDTQYF. The CDR3 bases are TGCAGTGCCTCTCCGACTAGCGGGACATCTAGCACAGATACGCAGTATTTT.

The gene calls are TRBV20-1 and TRBJ2-3, with TRBD2 as a possible D gene (5 bases). Trimming shortened V by 4 bases and J by 4 bases, and 21 bases separated the two germline ends. The CDR3 totals 16 residues. Germline V gene lookup returns CDR1 DFQATT and CDR2 SNEGSKA (reference sequence). CDR3: CSAKVYGLLTSDTQYF. The CDR3 coding sequence is TGCAGTGCTAAGGTCTATGGACTTTTAACGTCAGATACGCAGTATTTT.

The chain links TRBV12-5 to TRBJ2-3; 9 bases map to TRBD1. The CDR3 has 15 residues. Trimming cost V 5 bases and J 2 bases; bases outside gene matches: 5. CDR1 is LGHNT, CDR2 FRNRAP, per germline. In DNA, the CDR3 is TGTGCTAGTGGTGAGGGACAGGGTACCACAGATACGCAGTATTTT. It is translated as CASGEGQGTTDTQYF.

The chain combines TRBV12-3 or TRBV12-4 with TRBJ1-1, with D maybe TRBD1 (6 bases). V was cut by 3 bases and J by 4 bases, with 24 bases left in between. The CDR3 has 18 residues. CDR3 protein: CASSLSSFRTEGSTEAFF. The CDR3 DNA reads TGTGCCAGCAGTTTGAGTAGTTTCCGGACAGAAGGGAGCACTGAAGCTTTCTTT.